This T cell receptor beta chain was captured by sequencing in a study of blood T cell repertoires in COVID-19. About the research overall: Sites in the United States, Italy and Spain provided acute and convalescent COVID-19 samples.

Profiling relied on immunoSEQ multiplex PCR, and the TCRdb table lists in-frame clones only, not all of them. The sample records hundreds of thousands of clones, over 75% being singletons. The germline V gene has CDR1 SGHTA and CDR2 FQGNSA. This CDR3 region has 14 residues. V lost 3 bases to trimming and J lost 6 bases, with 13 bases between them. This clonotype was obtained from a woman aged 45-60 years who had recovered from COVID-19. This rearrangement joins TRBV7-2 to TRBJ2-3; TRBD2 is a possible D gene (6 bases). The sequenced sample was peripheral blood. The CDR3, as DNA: TGTGCCAGCAGCTTGGACGGGGGTGGGGATACGCAGTATTTT. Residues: CASSLDGGGDTQYF.